What follows are 17 T cell receptor beta chains derived from one specimen sequenced in a study of blood T cell repertoires in COVID-19 (dated by TCRdb to the early 2020s). Libraries were made using the immunoSEQ multiplex PCR assay. The clones in this table, taken by TCRdb from immuneACCESS, are in-frame only. Not every clone is retained; where verified, under half of the shortfall comes from an unresolved V gene, and the cause of the rest is unknown. This sample has more than 95,000 clones in its table, and around 86% of those were observed once. The ten largest clones add up to about 40% of the sample. Sequencing input: peripheral blood. These receptors originate from a man older than 75 with acute or convalescent COVID-19.

A few counts support this clone. This chain uses TRBV28 with TRBJ1-1; tentative D call: TRBD1 (5 bases). V lost 10 bases and J 1 base, leaving 10 bases between the germline ends. CDR3 length equals 12 residues. Per the germline V gene, CDR1 is MDHEN and CDR2 is SYDVKM. The CDR3 coding sequence is TGTGCCACCGAAGGGGCGAACACTGAAGCTTTCTTT. This codes for CATEGANTEAFF.

The CDR3 loop reads CASYGDRHGYTF. The DNA of the CDR3 is TGTGCCAGTTATGGGGACAGGCATGGCTACACCTTC. The V call is TRBV28, the J call TRBJ1-2, with 8 bases that match TRBD1. CDR1 is MDHEN, CDR2 SYDVKM, per germline. The CDR3 is 12 amino acids. With V trimmed by 9 bases and J by 6 bases, 6 bases remained unmatched.

The genes are TRBV20-1 and TRBJ2-3; unclear D gene. The CDR3 spans 11 residues. The germline gives CDR1 DFQATT, CDR2 SNEGSKA (reference sequence). V was clipped by 2 bases and J by 3 bases, with 3 bases between them. The CDR3 loop is CSARYTDTQYF. Written as DNA, the CDR3 is TGCAGTGCTAGATATACAGATACGCAGTATTTT.

This clone was picked up one time. This chain links TRBV5-1 with TRBJ2-2, with D perhaps TRBD1 (5 bases). The ends were cut back, 2 bases at V and 4 bases at J, with 12 bases in the middle. Germline assignment: CDR1 SGHRS and CDR2 YFSETQ. This CDR3 has 15 residues. CDR3 in DNA: TGCGCCAGCAGCTTAGGGCAGGGTTTCACCGGGGAGCTGTTTTTT. Its translation: CASSLGQGFTGELFF.

This chain uses TRBV5-1 with TRBJ1-6; 7 bases fit TRBD1. This CDR3 comprises 15 residues. Germline V gene sequence: CDR1 SGHRS, CDR2 YFSETQ. Germline trimming cut 4 bases from V and 9 bases from J; bases unmatched to any gene: 10. The CDR3 sequence: CASSPLGDRASPLHF. The CDR3 nucleotides are TGCGCCAGCAGCCCATTGGGTGACAGGGCTTCACCCCTCCACTTT.

This clone was observed once. The gene calls are TRBV7-6 and TRBJ2-1, with D possibly matching TRBD2 (6 bases). V was clipped by 1 base and J by 9 bases, with 19 bases between them. There are 16 residues in the CDR3. Germline CDR1 reads SGHVS; CDR2 reads FNYEAQ. DNA of the CDR3: TGTGCCAGCAGCTTAGTGAGGCGGGGAATGCGTGGTGAGCAGTTCTTC. Its protein product is CASSLVRRGMRGEQFF. The whole variable domain, remainder taken from reference TRBV7-6 and TRBJ2-1, is GAGVSQSPRYKVTKRGQDVALRCDPISGHVSLYWYRQALGQGPEFLTYFNYEAQQDKSGLPNDRFSAERPEGSISTLTIQRTEQRDSAMYRCASSLVRRGMRGEQFFGPGTRLTVL.

The CDR3 sequence: CASSTYDRIPQQNTEAFF. The CDR3 DNA is TGTGCCAGCTCAACCTATGACAGGATACCCCAGCAGAACACTGAAGCTTTCTTT. The V gene is TRBV18, the J gene TRBJ1-1, with D maybe TRBD1 (6 bases). This CDR3 is built from 18 residues. V was shortened by 5 bases and J by 1 base, with 23 bases between the two germline ends. From germline, CDR1 is KGHSH and CDR2 LQKENI.

This clone was observed a handful of times. The genes are TRBV6-5 and TRBJ1-2, with D uncertain. The CDR3 runs 15 residues. The germline V gene encodes CDR1 MNHEY and CDR2 SVGAGI. Trimming stripped 7 bases from V and 6 bases from J, with 21 bases between. CDR3 in amino acids: CASTNLGAVLDGYTF. The CDR3 region has the DNA TGTGCCAGCACGAACCTAGGTGCAGTCCTCGATGGCTACACCTTC.

This clone was seen once. The same CDR3 can be traced to other DNA sequences in this sample. V usage is TRBV5-1 and J usage is TRBJ1-3; D remains unclear. From germline, CDR1 is SGHRS and CDR2 YFSETQ. V was pared by 3 bases and J by 2 bases, with 9 bases between. This CDR3 contains 14 residues. The CDR3 here is CASSSGGTGNTIYF. CDR3 nucleotide sequence: TGCGCCAGCAGCTCGGGCGGGACTGGAAACACCATATATTTT.

This sequence joins TRBV28 and TRBJ1-1; D uncertain. Trimming removed 3 bases at V and 10 bases at J, with 12 bases between. CDR3 size: 12 residues. The germline gives CDR1 MDHEN, CDR2 SYDVKM. CDR3 nucleotide sequence: TGTGCCAGCAGTTTCGCCTTTAGCGGAGCTTTCTTT. Encoded protein: CASSFAFSGAFF. The whole variable domain, filled in from reference TRBV28 and TRBJ1-1, reads DVKVTQSSRYLVKRTGEKVFLECVQDMDHENMFWYRQDPGLGLRLIYFSYDVKMKEKGDIPEGYSVSREKKERFSLILESASTNQTSMYLCASSFAFSGAFFGQGTRLTVV.

CDR3 sequence reads: CASSLRGRASYNEQFF. The CDR3 region has the DNA TGTGCCAGCAGCTTACGCGGGAGGGCCTCTTACAATGAGCAGTTCTTC. The chain couples TRBV7-2 to TRBJ2-1, with 9 positions matching TRBD2. V trimming: 2 bases; J trimming: 4 bases; junction bases outside the gene matches: 6. This CDR3 is built from 16 residues. Per germline, CDR1 SGHTA and CDR2 FQGNSA.

This chain connects TRBV7-2 to TRBJ1-3; 9 bases are shared with TRBD1. Trimming cost V 4 bases and J 0 bases; bases outside gene matches: 10. Germline assignment: CDR1 SGHTA and CDR2 FQGNSA. This CDR3 comprises 18 residues. This CDR3 is CASSSEQTGGSSGNTIYF. The CDR3 DNA reads as TGTGCCAGCAGCTCAGAGCAAACAGGGGGCTCCTCTGGAAACACCATATATTTT.

This clone was detected once. The chain employs TRBV9 and TRBJ2-1; D gene uncertain. The ends were cut back, 2 bases at V and 9 bases at J, with 18 bases in the middle. The CDR3 covers 15 residues. In germline, CDR1 is SGDLS, CDR2 YYNGEE. This chain's CDR3 is CASSVGSRPPGEQFF. CDR3 nucleotide sequence: TGTGCCAGCAGCGTTGGGTCCCGACCACCGGGTGAGCAGTTCTTC.

This chain connects TRBV28 to TRBJ2-7; tentative D call: TRBD1 (5 bases). This CDR3 is built from 12 residues. V dropped 4 bases and J dropped 7 bases, with 11 bases sitting between them. Germline assignment: CDR1 MDHEN and CDR2 SYDVKM. CDR3 in DNA: TGTGCCAGCAGTTCGGCCGACAGAGAGCAGTACTTC. It codes for CASSSADREQYF.

This rearrangement joins TRBV6-2 or TRBV6-3 to TRBJ1-1, with D uncertain. The CDR3 sequence is 14 residues long. The V gene lost 2 bases and the J gene lost 0 bases, with 7 bases spanning the gap. Germline CDR1 is MNHEY and CDR2 is SVGEGT. The CDR3 DNA sequence: TGTGCCAGCAGTTACGGCCTTCTGAACACTGAAGCTTTCTTT. The encoded protein is CASSYGLLNTEAFF.

CDR3: CASSSQLGTSGEQYF. The CDR3 DNA reads as TGTGCCAGCAGCTCACAACTCGGGACTAGCGGCGAGCAGTACTTC. The rearrangement uses TRBV7-2 and TRBJ2-7, with 11 bases aligning to TRBD2. This CDR3 has 15 amino acids. CDR1 and CDR2 from the germline V gene are SGHTA and FQGNSA. The J segment lost 6 bases and the V segment lost 4 bases, leaving 8 bases of the junction unmatched. Combining the CDR3 with reference TRBV7-2 and TRBJ2-7 gives the whole variable domain GAGVSQSPSNKVTEKGKDVELRCDPISGHTALYWYRQSLGQGLEFLIYFQGNSAPDKSGLPSDRFSAERTGGSVSTLTIQRTQQEDSAVYLCASSSQLGTSGEQYFGPGTRLTVT.

The rearrangement joins TRBV7-3 to TRBJ2-5; the D is unclear. V was clipped by 4 bases and J by 6 bases, with 12 bases between them. Germline values: CDR1 SGHTA, CDR2 FQGTGA. The CDR3 sequence is 13 residues long. The CDR3 spells CASSSLMEKTQYF. CDR3 nucleotide sequence: TGTGCCAGCAGCTCACTAATGGAGAAGACCCAGTACTTC.